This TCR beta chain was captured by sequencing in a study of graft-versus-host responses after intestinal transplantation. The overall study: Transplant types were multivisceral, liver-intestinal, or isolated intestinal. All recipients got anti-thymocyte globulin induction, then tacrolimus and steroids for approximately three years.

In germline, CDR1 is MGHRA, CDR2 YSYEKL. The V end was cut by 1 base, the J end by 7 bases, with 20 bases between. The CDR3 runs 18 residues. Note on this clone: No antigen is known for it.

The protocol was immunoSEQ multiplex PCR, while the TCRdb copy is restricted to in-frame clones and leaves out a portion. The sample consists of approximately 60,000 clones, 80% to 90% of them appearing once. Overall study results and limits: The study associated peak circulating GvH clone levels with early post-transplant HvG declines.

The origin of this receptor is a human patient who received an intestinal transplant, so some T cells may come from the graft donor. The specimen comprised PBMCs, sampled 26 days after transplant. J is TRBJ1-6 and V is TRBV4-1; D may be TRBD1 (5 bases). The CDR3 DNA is TGCGCCAGCAGCCAAGTTTACGGAGGGGTGCAGGGAAATTCACCCCTCCACTTT. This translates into CASSQVYGGVQGNSPLHF.